At least ten counts were recorded for the clone carrying this TCR beta chain. Not a single patient had been given any form of treatment at any point before undergoing thyroid surgery. The sample comes from a study of metastatic and nonmetastatic thyroid tumors. The CDR3 totals 13 residues. Germline CDR1 and CDR2: DFQATT and SNEGSKA (reference sequence). Trimming cost V 4 bases and J 4 bases; bases outside gene matches: 3. MiXCR re-clonotyped the PCR reads for TCRdb. The sample carries 72,000 or so clones, around 19% recorded once. Sequencing input: blood. The rearrangement links TRBV20-1 to TRBJ2-1; 8 bases agree with TRBD1. This TCR was recovered from a female donor with papillary thyroid cancer or a benign thyroid nodule (not recorded which). Some clones in this sample may be carry-over from other donors' samples. CDR3 in amino acids: CSAKTGGYNEQFF. CDR3 DNA: TGCAGTGCTAAAACAGGGGGGTACAATGAGCAGTTCTTC.